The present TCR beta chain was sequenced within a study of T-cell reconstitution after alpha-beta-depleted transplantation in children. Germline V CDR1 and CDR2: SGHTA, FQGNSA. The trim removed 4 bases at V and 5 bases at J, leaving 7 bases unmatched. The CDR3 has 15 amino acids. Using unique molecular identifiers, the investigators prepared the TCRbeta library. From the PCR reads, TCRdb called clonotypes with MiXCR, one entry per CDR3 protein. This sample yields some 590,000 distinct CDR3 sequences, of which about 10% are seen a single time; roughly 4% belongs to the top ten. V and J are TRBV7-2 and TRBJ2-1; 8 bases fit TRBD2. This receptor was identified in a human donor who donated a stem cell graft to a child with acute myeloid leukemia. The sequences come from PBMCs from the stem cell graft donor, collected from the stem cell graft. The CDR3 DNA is TGTGCCAGCAGCTCACATAGCGGGAAGAACAATGAGCAGTTCTTC. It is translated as CASSSHSGKNNEQFF.